Below are 21 T cell receptor beta chains sequenced from a single sample in a study of blood T cell repertoires in COVID-19. Sequencing was performed with immunoSEQ multiplex PCR; in TCRdb, only in-frame clones are kept and a portion is missing. Among some 360,000 clones, approximately 89% were seen once, and the ten largest hold 3% to 4.5%. The sequenced material came from peripheral blood. These receptors came from an older woman with COVID-19, enrolled during active disease.

V is TRBV6-5 and J is TRBJ1-1; D gene ambiguous. The V end lost 5 bases, the J end lost 5 bases, and 9 bases lay between the germline ends. The CDR3 is 12 amino acids. Per the germline V gene, CDR1 is MNHEY and CDR2 is SVGAGI. The CDR3 region has the DNA TGTGCCAGCAGTCCTAGGAGGACTGAAGCTTTCTTT. Its protein is CASSPRRTEAFF.

Here the CDR3 reads CASSPGGTGGYNEQFF. In DNA form, the CDR3 reads TGCGCCAGCAGCCCAGGCGGGACAGGGGGCTACAATGAGCAGTTCTTC. V gene TRBV5-1 combines with J gene TRBJ2-1, with 11 bases that match TRBD1. Germline CDR1 and CDR2: SGHRS and YFSETQ. The junction had 6 bases not matched to a gene; V was cut back by 4 bases and J by 3 bases. This CDR3 is 16 amino acids long.

This chain links TRBV3-1 (or the pseudogene TRBV3-2) with TRBJ1-2, with 10 bases matching TRBD1. CDR3 length: 17 amino acids. Germline assignment: CDR1 LGHDT and CDR2 YNNKEL (reference sequence). V gave up 3 bases and J gave up 4 bases; unmatched junction bases: 11. CDR3 sequence: CASSHGRGDRGTYGYTF. The CDR3 nucleotides are TGTGCCAGCAGCCACGGTCGAGGGGACAGGGGTACCTATGGCTACACCTTC.

The chain has TRBV6-1 and TRBJ1-2; 7 nucleotides line up with TRBD1. This CDR3 is built from 14 residues. Germline loops: CDR1 MNHNS, CDR2 SASEGT. Trimming removed 2 bases from V and 4 bases from J; junction bases left unmatched: 4. For the CDR3, the DNA is TGTGCCAGCAGTGAAATGGACAGGCCCTATGGCTACACCTTC. Protein product: CASSEMDRPYGYTF.

The chain links TRBV6-6 to TRBJ1-4; D remains ambiguous. CDR1 and CDR2 (germline): MNHNY, SVGAGI (reference sequence). Trimming pared 7 bases from V and 3 bases from J, leaving 18 bases between. The CDR3 has 16 amino acids. CDR3 DNA: TGTGCCAGCAAACCGGCCGGCGGGGATGCTAATGAAAAACTGTTTTTT. Translation gives CASKPAGGDANEKLFF.

The chain joins TRBV6-2 or TRBV6-3 to TRBJ1-1; TRBD1 matches 9 bases. Germline lookup yields CDR1 MNHEY and CDR2 SVGEGT. J was trimmed by 7 bases and V by 6 bases; bases with no gene match: 12. The CDR3 covers 15 residues. CDR3 sequence (DNA): TGTGCCAGCAGCCGCCCCCGGGACAGGGATCGTGAAGCTTTCTTT. Its protein product is CASSRPRDRDREAFF.

The V call is TRBV11-3, the J call TRBJ2-3; possibly TRBD2 for D (6 bases). The CDR3 loop spans 15 amino acids. The V and J ends lost 1 base and 0 bases respectively, with 8 bases between them. In germline, CDR1 is SGHNT, CDR2 YENEEA. The CDR3 region has the DNA TGTGCCAGCAGCTTAGGGCTAGCGAGCACAGATACGCAGTATTTT. Its translation: CASSLGLASTDTQYF.

The chain carries TRBV2 and TRBJ1-5; the match to TRBD1 covers 8 bases. The CDR3 length is 17 residues. Germline lookup yields CDR1 SNHLY and CDR2 FYNNEI. J was trimmed by 1 base and V by 7 bases; bases with no gene match: 12. Here the CDR3 reads CASMMGRGRISNQPQHF. CDR3 coding DNA: TGTGCCAGCATGATGGGCAGGGGGCGAATAAGCAATCAGCCCCAGCATTTT.

The chain carries TRBV13 and TRBJ1-2; tentatively, D is TRBD1 (5 bases). Germline V gene sequence: CDR1 PRHDT, CDR2 FYEKMQ (reference sequence). This CDR3 is 14 amino acids long. Trimming took off 8 bases at V and 8 bases at J, with 21 bases between the two ends. The CDR3 loop is CASRLGWGERGYTF. In DNA, the CDR3 is TGTGCCAGCCGCCTCGGTTGGGGGGAGAGAGGCTACACCTTC.

This clone was recorded once. The rearrangement links TRBV6-1 to TRBJ1-2; TRBD1 agrees at 10 bases. Germline trimming cut 1 base from V and 4 bases from J; bases unmatched to any gene: 3. CDR1 and CDR2 (germline): MNHNS, SASEGT. CDR3 length: 15 amino acids. CDR3 nucleotide sequence: TGTGCCAGCAGTGAAGGGACAGGGGGGATCTATGGCTACACCTTC. Protein sequence: CASSEGTGGIYGYTF.

The rearrangement links TRBV7-2 to TRBJ2-2; maybe TRBD1 (5 bases). CDR1 SGHTA and CDR2 FQGNSA come from the germline V gene. This CDR3 comprises 15 residues. With 5 bases removed from V and 8 bases from J, the gap between germline ends came to 18 bases. This CDR3 reads CASSVKARQSGELFF. CDR3 bases: TGTGCCAGCAGCGTCAAGGCCCGACAGTCGGGGGAGCTGTTTTTT.

The rearrangement links TRBV30 to TRBJ2-5, with 8 bases aligning to TRBD2. Germline assignment: CDR1 GTSNPN and CDR2 SVGIG (reference sequence). Unmatched junction bases numbered 10, after V lost 3 bases and J lost 7 bases. The CDR3 loop spans 14 amino acids. CDR3: CAWSRNSGVGTQYF. The CDR3 DNA sequence: TGTGCCTGGAGCCGAAATAGCGGGGTGGGGACCCAGTACTTC.

The chain is built from TRBV27 and TRBJ2-1; no reliable D call. The length of the CDR3 is 15 residues. Germline V gives CDR1 MNHEY, CDR2 SMNVEV (reference sequence). V was pared by 7 bases and J by 0 bases, with 13 bases between. The CDR3 protein is CASKPDISSYNEQFF. CDR3 sequence (DNA): TGTGCCAGCAAACCCGACATTAGCTCCTACAATGAGCAGTTCTTC.

Here the CDR3 DNA reads TGCGCCAGCAGCCTTAACAGGGAAAAACTGTTTTTT. It codes for CASSLNREKLFF. The chain joins TRBV5-1 to TRBJ1-4, with D perhaps TRBD1 (5 bases). Trimming cost V 4 bases and J 8 bases, with 9 bases left between them. The CDR3 length is 12 residues. CDR1 SGHRS and CDR2 YFSETQ come from the germline V gene.

This clone was seen just once. The V gene is TRBV5-1, the J gene TRBJ2-3; weak D call: TRBD1 (6 bases). This CDR3 is 14 amino acids long. Trimming left V 4 bases short and J 3 bases short, with 12 bases between. Per germline, CDR1 SGHRS and CDR2 YFSETQ. CDR3 protein: CASSQPTGTDTQYF. The DNA of the CDR3 is TGCGCCAGCAGCCAGCCCACAGGGACAGATACGCAGTATTTT.

This clone was seen a single time. V gene TRBV19 combines with J gene TRBJ1-6; TRBD1 agrees at 8 bases. CDR1 and CDR2 from the germline V gene are LNHDA and SQIVND (reference sequence). This CDR3 is built from 16 residues. V gave up 3 bases and J gave up 9 bases; unmatched junction bases: 10. The CDR3 is CASSIPARGLGSPLHF. CDR3 nucleotide sequence: TGTGCCAGTAGTATTCCGGCCAGGGGGCTAGGTTCACCCCTCCACTTT.

The CDR3 coding sequence is TGTGCCAGCAGTTACCATATAAGGGGTGGGACAGCAAGCAATCAGCCCCAGCATTTT. It codes for CASSYHIRGGTASNQPQHF. The gene calls are TRBV6-2 or TRBV6-3 and TRBJ1-5; 7 bases agree with TRBD1. Germline CDR1 MNHEY, CDR2 SVGEGT. This CDR3 has 19 amino acids. V was pared by 2 bases and J by 1 base, with 14 bases of the junction left unmatched.

The rearrangement uses TRBV5-1 and TRBJ1-1; D might be TRBD1 (5 bases). Germline CDR1 reads SGHRS; CDR2 reads YFSETQ. CDR3 size: 14 residues. The V end lost 0 bases, the J end lost 0 bases, and 6 bases lay between the germline ends. The CDR3 protein is CASSLEGLNTEAFF. The CDR3, as DNA: TGCGCCAGCAGCTTGGAGGGGTTGAACACTGAAGCTTTCTTT.

The V and J genes are TRBV3-1 (or the pseudogene TRBV3-2) and TRBJ2-3; 7 nucleotides line up with TRBD1. Trimming took 1 base from V and 1 from J; bases not matched to a gene: 2. Germline lookup yields CDR1 LGHDT and CDR2 YNNKEL (reference sequence). This CDR3 is built from 15 residues. The CDR3 nucleotides are TGTGCCAGCAGCCAAGCCGGGACAGGCACAGATACGCAGTATTTT. Protein sequence: CASSQAGTGTDTQYF.

The rearrangement uses TRBV2 and TRBJ1-4, with 8 bases matching TRBD1. The ends lost 0 bases at V and 6 bases at J; junction bases unmatched: 0. Germline-derived CDR1 and CDR2 are SNHLY and FYNNEI. CDR3 length equals 14 residues. The CDR3 nucleotides are TGTGCCAGCAGTGAAGCGACAGGGGATGAAAAACTGTTTTTT. Translated: CASSEATGDEKLFF.

The chain employs TRBV9 and TRBJ1-4, with D possibly TRBD1 on 5 matching bases. The germline V and J ends were trimmed by 3 bases and 0 bases, with 12 bases remaining between them. The germline V gene has CDR1 SGDLS and CDR2 YYNGEE. The CDR3 is made up of 16 amino acids. CDR3 DNA sequence: TGTGCCAGCAGCGACGGATCGACAGCAACTAATGAAAAACTGTTTTTT. Translated, it gives CASSDGSTATNEKLFF.